A single sample gave rise to the 32 T cell receptor beta chains below, sequenced in a study of vaccination effects on CD4 cells after COVID-19. These receptors' targets are unknown. Data came from immunoSEQ multiplex PCR; TCRdb stores just in-frame clones and leaves some out. The table records 63,000 or so clones, under 85% of them present only once. ViraFEST used viral peptide pools to expand antigen-specific CD4+ T cells before sequencing. Following a roughly eleven-day culture, CD4+ T cells were purified. By PCR, the person was confirmed to have had SARS-CoV-2 infection between March and December 2020. The sample in question was CD4+ T cells from PBMCs cultured with HIV peptides, obtained before COVID-19 vaccination. The subset here: HIV-1 Nef peptide pool negative control/reference culture. These TCRs come from a human donor who had a prior SARS-CoV-2 infection.

This chain links TRBV7-9 with TRBJ2-2, with no clear D. The CDR3 length is 15 residues. The V gene's germline CDR1 is SEHNR and CDR2 FQNEAQ (reference sequence). Trimming removed 1 base at V and 7 bases at J, with 13 bases between. The CDR3 spells CASSLGTHDRGELFF. The CDR3 DNA follows: TGTGCCAGCAGCTTAGGTACTCATGATCGCGGGGAGCTGTTTTTT.

The J gene is TRBJ1-1, the V gene TRBV6-5, with 7 bases identical to TRBD1. This CDR3 contains 13 residues. V trimming: 6 bases; J trimming: 1 base; junction bases outside the gene matches: 2. Germline V gene data show CDR1 as MNHEY and CDR2 as SVGAGI. This CDR3 is CASRGQPNTEAFF. For the CDR3, the DNA is TGTGCCAGCAGGGGACAGCCGAACACTGAAGCTTTCTTT.

The count of this clone is one. The V gene is TRBV7-2, the J gene TRBJ2-7, with D unresolved. This CDR3 region has 15 residues. The V and J ends lost 1 base and 3 bases respectively, with 13 bases between them. In germline, CDR1 is SGHTA, CDR2 FQGNSA. The CDR3: CASSLDWFRDYEQYF. Written as DNA, the CDR3 is TGTGCCAGCAGCTTAGATTGGTTTCGCGACTACGAGCAGTACTTC. The variable domain in full, completed from reference TRBV7-2 and TRBJ2-7, reads GAGVSQSPSNKVTEKGKDVELRCDPISGHTALYWYRQSLGQGLEFLIYFQGNSAPDKSGLPSDRFSAERTGGSVSTLTIQRTQQEDSAVYLCASSLDWFRDYEQYFGPGTRLTVT.

This clone was observed a handful of times. This rearrangement joins TRBV5-6 to TRBJ2-7; 8 positions agree with TRBD1. CDR3 size: 16 residues. Germline V gives CDR1 SGHDT, CDR2 YYEEEE. The V gene end was trimmed by 4 bases and the J gene end by 2 bases; junction bases not matched to a gene: 11. The CDR3 is CASSISPGQATYEQYF. The CDR3 nucleotides are TGTGCCAGCAGCATCTCCCCGGGACAGGCCACCTACGAGCAGTACTTC.

V gene TRBV5-1 combines with J gene TRBJ1-3, with D maybe TRBD1 (6 bases). The CDR3 totals 14 residues. Trimming stripped 5 bases from V and 0 bases from J, with 9 bases between. Per the germline V gene, CDR1 is SGHRS and CDR2 is YFSETQ. Here the CDR3 DNA reads TGCGCCAGCAGTGTGGACAGCTCTGGAAACACCATATATTTT. Translated: CASSVDSSGNTIYF.

This clone was observed a single time. This rearrangement joins TRBV18 to TRBJ1-2; the D is unclear. The V end lost 6 bases, the J end lost 7 bases, and 15 bases lay between the germline ends. CDR3 length: 13 amino acids. Germline-derived CDR1 and CDR2 are KGHSH and LQKENI. The CDR3 sequence is CASSPDTESGYTF. DNA of the CDR3: TGTGCCAGCTCGCCCGACACGGAGAGTGGCTACACCTTC.

The chain has TRBV7-9 and TRBJ1-4, with D possibly matching TRBD1 (5 bases). This CDR3 is built from 15 residues. With 5 bases removed from V and 4 bases from J, the gap between germline ends came to 14 bases. From germline, CDR1 is SEHNR and CDR2 FQNEAQ (reference sequence). CDR3: CASSPPGGSNEKLFF. The DNA for the CDR3 is TGTGCCAGCAGCCCTCCGGGGGGTAGTAATGAAAAACTGTTTTTT.

This clone was seen a few times. The rearrangement joins TRBV6-2 or TRBV6-3 to TRBJ1-1; 8 positions agree with TRBD1. This CDR3 is 14 amino acids long. The ends lost 5 bases at V and 3 bases at J; junction bases unmatched: 5. Germline V gene sequence: CDR1 MNHEY, CDR2 SVGEGT. The CDR3 DNA reads as TGTGCCAGCAGTGACGCACAGGGGGACACTGAAGCTTTCTTT. Encoded protein: CASSDAQGDTEAFF.

The chain recombines TRBV6-5 with TRBJ2-7; D is perhaps TRBD2 (6 bases). The germline gives CDR1 MNHEY, CDR2 SVGAGI. The CDR3 extends over 14 amino acids. The V and J ends lost 5 bases and 3 bases respectively, with 14 bases between them. The CDR3 bases are TGTGCCAGCAGTACTGGGACTCCATTCTACGAGCAGTACTTC. Its protein product is CASSTGTPFYEQYF.

This sequence joins TRBV2 and TRBJ2-3, with D tentatively TRBD1 (6 bases). From germline, CDR1 is SNHLY and CDR2 FYNNEI. The CDR3 runs 14 residues. V dropped 7 bases and J dropped 2 bases, with 13 bases sitting between them. CDR3 sequence (DNA): TGTGCCAGCACCGGGACAACAGTCACAGATACGCAGTATTTT. Amino acid sequence: CASTGTTVTDTQYF.

This sequence joins TRBV3-1 (or the pseudogene TRBV3-2) and TRBJ2-1; a possible D gene is TRBD2 (6 bases). The V gene lost 1 base and the J gene lost 7 bases, with 17 bases spanning the gap. CDR3 length: 16 residues. CDR1 LGHDT and CDR2 YNNKEL come from the germline V gene (reference sequence). The CDR3 nucleotides are TGTGCCAGCAGCCAAGCGGCGGGGATTCGAATTAATGAGCAGTTCTTC. It encodes CASSQAAGIRINEQFF.

The chain joins TRBV10-3 to TRBJ1-2; 9 bases are shared with TRBD1. Germline CDR1 reads ENHRY; CDR2 reads SYGVKD. This CDR3 comprises 17 residues. Germline trimming cut 10 bases from V and 2 bases from J; bases unmatched to any gene: 17. The CDR3 DNA follows: TGTGCCACCCACCCGAGTTCGGGACAGGGTCAAAACTATGGCTACACCTTC. It is translated as CATHPSSGQGQNYGYTF.

This clone occurred a few times. The V gene is TRBV10-3, the J gene TRBJ1-1, with 11 bases matching TRBD1. This CDR3 is built from 12 residues. Germline V gene sequence: CDR1 ENHRY, CDR2 SYGVKD. The J segment lost 8 bases and the V segment lost 11 bases, leaving 7 bases of the junction unmatched. The CDR3 nucleotides are TGTGCCGTGGGACAGGGGGAACGGGAAGCTTTCTTT. Protein: CAVGQGEREAFF.

This sequence joins TRBV9 and TRBJ2-5; D not certain. Trimming removed 0 bases at V and 4 bases at J, with 7 bases between. The CDR3 consists of 13 residues. Germline V gene data show CDR1 as SGDLS and CDR2 as YYNGEE. CDR3 residues: CASSVAPGETQYF. The CDR3 DNA is TGTGCCAGCAGCGTAGCTCCAGGAGAGACCCAGTACTTC.

This chain connects TRBV3-1 (or the pseudogene TRBV3-2) to TRBJ1-2; possible D gene TRBD1, 5 bases. Germline V gene lookup returns CDR1 LGHDT and CDR2 YNNKEL (reference sequence). CDR3 length: 17 residues. The V end lost 4 bases, the J end lost 2 bases, and 20 bases lay between the germline ends. This chain's CDR3 is CASSPDPFGGLNYGYTF. The CDR3 DNA follows: TGTGCCAGCAGCCCAGATCCATTTGGGGGTTTGAACTATGGCTACACCTTC.

This rearrangement joins TRBV20-1 to TRBJ1-2; D gene ambiguous. Germline values: CDR1 DFQATT, CDR2 SNEGSKA (reference sequence). The ends were cut back, 3 bases at V and 8 bases at J, with 10 bases in the middle. This CDR3 comprises 11 residues. The CDR3 DNA sequence: TGCAGTGCTAGGACTGCGGGGGGCTACACCTTC. Translating it yields CSARTAGGYTF.

The CDR3 bases are TGTGCCAGCACCCTACCGGGAAAGGGACAGAATAATTCACCCCTCCACTTT. It encodes CASTLPGKGQNNSPLHF. The rearrangement links TRBV7-6 to TRBJ1-6; 7 nucleotides line up with TRBD1. CDR1 SGHVS and CDR2 FNYEAQ come from the germline V gene. This CDR3 is 17 amino acids long. V shed 7 bases, J shed 5 bases, and the junction held 14 bases outside the gene matches.

V usage is TRBV18 and J usage is TRBJ1-3; D remains unclear. CDR1 is KGHSH and CDR2 is LQKENI in the germline V gene. The CDR3 extends over 15 amino acids. The V end was cut by 0 bases, the J end by 1 base, with 7 bases between. The CDR3, as DNA: TGTGCCAGCTCACCACCCTCACATTCTGGAAACACCATATATTTT. Encoded protein: CASSPPSHSGNTIYF.

J is TRBJ2-1 and V is TRBV1; the table's TRBD2 call for D was not verified on the DNA. TRBV1 is recorded as a pseudogene. CDR3 length: 21 amino acids. Written as DNA, the CDR3 is TGCACCAGCAGCCAAGGGTCTAGCGTCCCCTCGGAGAGCCGCTACTACAATGAGCAGTTCTTC. This codes for CTSSQGSSVPSESRYYNEQFF.

The genes are TRBV19 and TRBJ2-2; possible D gene TRBD2, 6 bases. V lost 6 bases and J 1 base, leaving 12 bases between the germline ends. The CDR3 covers 15 residues. Germline CDR1 reads LNHDA; CDR2 reads SQIVND (reference sequence). The CDR3 DNA reads as TGTGCCAGTAGGGACCCGGGAGAGAACACCGGGGAGCTGTTTTTT. It codes for CASRDPGENTGELFF.

The V gene is TRBV7-3, the J gene TRBJ2-5; D unresolved. The germline gives CDR1 SGHTA, CDR2 FQGTGA. This CDR3 has 16 amino acids. V dropped 6 bases and J dropped 1 base, with 18 bases sitting between them. CDR3 in amino acids: CASRRIGLLGQETQYF. In DNA form, the CDR3 reads TGTGCCAGCAGGAGGATAGGATTGTTGGGCCAAGAGACCCAGTACTTC.

V gene TRBV4-3 combines with J gene TRBJ1-2; 7 positions match TRBD1. CDR3 length equals 15 residues. The germline V gene has CDR1 LGHNA and CDR2 YSLEER. J was trimmed by 7 bases and V by 4 bases; bases with no gene match: 12. CDR3 in DNA: TGCGCCAGCAGCCCGATACCAGGGGGGCTCGGTGGCTACACCTTC. Amino acid sequence: CASSPIPGGLGGYTF.

The chain couples TRBV15 to TRBJ2-5, with 8 positions matching TRBD1. This CDR3 has 14 residues. V was clipped by 4 bases and J by 4 bases; unmatched bases: 5. Germline V CDR1 and CDR2: LNHNV, YYDKDF (reference sequence). The CDR3 protein is CATSKGQGGETQYF. The CDR3 coding sequence is TGTGCCACCAGCAAAGGACAGGGCGGAGAGACCCAGTACTTC.

The chain links TRBV28 to TRBJ1-2; D gene unclear. CDR3 size: 14 residues. Trimming pared 5 bases from V and 3 bases from J, leaving 13 bases between. CDR1 is MDHEN and CDR2 is SYDVKM in the germline V gene. The CDR3 is CASSQTPDYYGYTF. The CDR3 DNA is TGTGCCAGCAGTCAAACCCCAGATTACTATGGCTACACCTTC.

V gene TRBV30 combines with J gene TRBJ2-7, with a tentative D call TRBD2 (5 bases). In germline, CDR1 is GTSNPN, CDR2 SVGIG (reference sequence). This CDR3 spans 13 amino acids. V dropped 3 bases and J dropped 0 bases, with 9 bases sitting between them. CDR3 loop: CAWRSGYSYEQYF. The CDR3 coding sequence is TGTGCCTGGAGATCGGGGTACTCCTACGAGCAGTACTTC.

This rearrangement joins TRBV6-5 to TRBJ1-1; D possibly corresponds to TRBD1 (6 bases). The ends were cut back, 4 bases at V and 1 base at J, with 10 bases in the middle. Germline values: CDR1 MNHEY, CDR2 SVGAGI. This CDR3 comprises 14 residues. The CDR3 sequence is CASSLRDTNTEAFF. The CDR3, as DNA: TGTGCCAGCAGTTTAAGGGACACGAACACTGAAGCTTTCTTT.

The rearrangement links TRBV3-1 (or the pseudogene TRBV3-2) to TRBJ2-5, with a weak D call TRBD1 (6 bases). Germline CDR1 LGHDT, CDR2 YNNKEL (reference sequence). This CDR3 is built from 16 residues. V lost 1 base, J lost 5 bases, and 17 bases lay in between. CDR3 amino acids: CASSQGQWQGSETQYF. In nucleotides, the CDR3 is TGTGCCAGCAGCCAAGGTCAGTGGCAGGGGAGCGAGACCCAGTACTTC.

This rearrangement joins TRBV13 to TRBJ1-3; D may be TRBD1 (5 bases). Germline CDR1 reads PRHDT; CDR2 reads FYEKMQ (reference sequence). V lost 4 bases and J 0 bases, leaving 22 bases between the germline ends. The CDR3 has 19 residues. The CDR3 DNA reads TGTGCCAGCAGCTACCGTGGGTCGACAGTCGCTAGCTCTGGAAACACCATATATTTT. This translates into CASSYRGSTVASSGNTIYF. Complete variable domain (other parts from reference TRBV13 and TRBJ1-3): AAGVIQSPRHLIKEKRETATLKCYPIPRHDTVYWYQQGPGQDPQFLISFYEKMQSDKGSIPDRFSAQQFSDYHSELNMSSLELGDSALYFCASSYRGSTVASSGNTIYFGEGSWLTVV.

This rearrangement joins TRBV21-1 to TRBJ2-5; the table's D call, TRBD2, has no DNA check behind it. TRBV21-1 is flagged as a pseudogene. CDR3 length: 16 amino acids. This chain's CDR3 is CASSKHSGLKIETQYF. CDR3 nucleotides: TGTGCCAGCAGCAAACACAGCGGCCTAAAGATAGAGACCCAGTACTTC.

The chain uses TRBV18 and TRBJ2-7; 7 bases agree with TRBD1. The CDR3 is 13 amino acids. Germline assignment: CDR1 KGHSH and CDR2 LQKENI. The ends lost 5 bases at V and 3 bases at J; junction bases unmatched: 4. The CDR3 DNA is TGTGCCAGCTCAACAGGGGCGGACTACGAGCAGTACTTC. Amino acid sequence: CASSTGADYEQYF.

The chain couples TRBV12-3 or TRBV12-4 to TRBJ2-3, with unresolved D. V lost 5 bases to trimming and J lost 8 bases, with 11 bases between them. The CDR3 extends over 12 amino acids. CDR3 bases: TGTGCCAGCAGTCCGCGACTTAGTACGCAGTATTTT. Its protein product is CASSPRLSTQYF.

The J gene is TRBJ1-1, the V gene TRBV4-2; unclear D gene. The V end lost 2 bases, the J end lost 6 bases, and 10 bases lay between the germline ends. CDR1 is LGHNA, CDR2 YNFKEQ, per germline. The CDR3 has 13 residues. This CDR3 reads CASSQLGCPEAFF. For the CDR3, the DNA is TGTGCCAGCAGCCAATTAGGGTGCCCTGAAGCTTTCTTT.